This entry lists 19 T cell receptor beta chains sequenced from one sample in a study of blood T cell repertoires in COVID-19. Libraries were prepared by immunoSEQ multiplex PCR; TCRdb keeps only in-frame clonotypes and omits some of them. This sample has 300,000 to 450,000 clones, with 80% to 90% found just once. Material: PBMCs or T cells enriched from blood (not recorded which). These receptors originate from a young man who had recovered from COVID-19.

V usage is TRBV2 and J usage is TRBJ2-1; no reliable D call. V gave up 2 bases and J gave up 9 bases, with 8 bases separating them. The CDR3 totals 12 residues. Germline V gene data show CDR1 as SNHLY and CDR2 as FYNNEI. The CDR3 here is CASSERASEQFF. The CDR3, as DNA: TGTGCCAGCAGTGAACGCGCGAGTGAGCAGTTCTTC.

This chain uses TRBV9 with TRBJ1-3; D remains ambiguous. The V end was cut by 5 bases, the J end by 1 base, with 10 bases between. CDR3 size: 14 residues. Germline-derived CDR1 and CDR2 are SGDLS and YYNGEE. This chain's CDR3 is CASSSHSSGNTIYF. The CDR3 bases are TGTGCCAGCAGTTCCCATTCATCTGGAAACACCATATATTTT. The full variable domain, rest sourced from reference TRBV9 and TRBJ1-3, is DSGVTQTPKHLITATGQRVTLRCSPRSGDLSVYWYQQSLDQGLQFLIQYYNGEERAKGNILERFSAQQFPDLHSELNLSSLELGDSALYFCASSSHSSGNTIYFGEGSWLTVV.

The genes are TRBV7-2 and TRBJ2-7; maybe TRBD1 (6 bases). Germline V gene sequence: CDR1 SGHTA, CDR2 FQGNSA. Trimming left V 0 bases short and J 6 bases short, with 18 bases between. The CDR3 runs 16 residues. CDR3 protein: CASSLAAVRTGSEQYF. In DNA, the CDR3 is TGTGCCAGCAGCTTAGCAGCCGTAAGAACAGGGTCCGAGCAGTACTTC.

The gene calls are TRBV3-1 (or the pseudogene TRBV3-2) and TRBJ2-7; 12 positions match TRBD2. This CDR3 comprises 13 residues. Germline V gene sequence: CDR1 LGHDT, CDR2 YNNKEL (reference sequence). V trimming: 9 bases; J trimming: 3 bases; junction bases outside the gene matches: 3. Here the CDR3 DNA reads TGTGCCAGAGGACTAGCGGGGATCTACGAGCAGTACTTC. This translates into CARGLAGIYEQYF.

J is TRBJ1-1 and V is TRBV5-1; 8 bases map to TRBD1. The CDR3 spans 14 residues. Germline assignment: CDR1 SGHRS and CDR2 YFSETQ. Unmatched junction bases numbered 5, after V lost 0 bases and J lost 7 bases. The CDR3 is CASSLGQGADEAFF. The CDR3 DNA follows: TGCGCCAGCAGCTTGGGCCAGGGGGCGGATGAAGCTTTCTTT.

This chain joins TRBV3-1 (or the pseudogene TRBV3-2) and TRBJ2-3, with 11 bases identical to TRBD2. The junction had 5 bases not matched to a gene; V was cut back by 0 bases and J by 9 bases. This CDR3 is built from 15 residues. In germline, CDR1 is LGHDT, CDR2 YNNKEL (reference sequence). CDR3 sequence (DNA): TGTGCCAGCAGCCAAGATTCTAGCGGGGGGAACACGCAGTATTTT. Translation gives CASSQDSSGGNTQYF.

The genes are TRBV10-3 and TRBJ1-5, with a weak D call TRBD1 (6 bases). V was pared by 10 bases and J by 5 bases, with 15 bases between. CDR3 length: 13 amino acids. Looked up from germline, CDR1 is ENHRY and CDR2 is SYGVKD. The CDR3 loop reads CATALGAHQPQHF. The DNA for the CDR3 is TGTGCCACCGCACTGGGGGCCCATCAGCCCCAGCATTTT.

The V and J genes are TRBV7-9 and TRBJ2-1; a weak D match, TRBD1 (6 bases). Germline V gene lookup returns CDR1 SEHNR and CDR2 FQNEAQ (reference sequence). The CDR3 spans 16 residues. V was trimmed by 1 base and J by 4 bases, leaving 14 bases between them. Written as DNA, the CDR3 is TGTGCCAGCAGCTTAGTCACCACAGGGTGGTACAATGAGCAGTTCTTC. Its protein is CASSLVTTGWYNEQFF.

V usage is TRBV7-9 and J usage is TRBJ1-2; D is possibly TRBD1 (5 bases). Trimming took 4 bases from V and 3 from J, leaving 12 bases between them. CDR1 SEHNR and CDR2 FQNEAQ come from the germline V gene (reference sequence). The CDR3 covers 14 residues. The CDR3 reads CASSSAGGYYGYTF. The CDR3 DNA sequence: TGTGCCAGCAGCTCCGCGGGGGGGTACTATGGCTACACCTTC.

This chain joins TRBV18 and TRBJ2-1; 9 bases fit TRBD2. The CDR3 loop spans 15 amino acids. J lost 6 bases, V lost 2 bases, and 5 bases had no gene match. CDR1 is KGHSH and CDR2 is LQKENI in the germline V gene. The CDR3 DNA is TGTGCCAGCTCACCATGGAGAGCGGGAGGCAATGAGCAGTTCTTC. This encodes CASSPWRAGGNEQFF.

This clone has a single count. The V gene is TRBV5-1, the J gene TRBJ1-2; weak D call: TRBD1 (6 bases). Trimming removed 1 base at V and 2 bases at J, with 6 bases between. The CDR3 spans 13 residues. CDR1 SGHRS and CDR2 YFSETQ come from the germline V gene. The CDR3 sequence: CASSLQGNYGYTF. CDR3 DNA: TGCGCCAGCAGCTTGCAGGGGAACTATGGCTACACCTTC.

The rearrangement links TRBV5-4 to TRBJ1-6; no definite D call. This CDR3 has 15 residues. CDR1 is SGHNT and CDR2 is YYREEE in the germline V gene (reference sequence). V was trimmed by 0 bases and J by 2 bases, leaving 6 bases between them. CDR3 sequence (DNA): TGTGCCAGCAGCTTGGTGGGAGCCTATAATTCACCCCTCCACTTT. The encoded protein is CASSLVGAYNSPLHF.

This clone came up once. In the same sample, other DNA sequences code for this CDR3. This chain uses TRBV5-6 with TRBJ2-2; TRBD2 is a possible D gene (6 bases). Germline assignment: CDR1 SGHDT and CDR2 YYEEEE. V dropped 1 base and J dropped 4 bases, with 8 bases sitting between them. The CDR3 has 14 residues. For the CDR3, the DNA is TGTGCCAGCAGCTTGAGGGGAGGCACCGGGGAGCTGTTTTTT. Translating it yields CASSLRGGTGELFF.

The rearrangement links TRBV23-1 to TRBJ1-2, with TRBD1 as a possible D gene (5 bases). TRBV23-1 is flagged as an ORF with uncertain function. Trimming shortened V by 9 bases and J by 8 bases, and 13 bases separated the two germline ends. The CDR3 extends over 11 amino acids. CDR3 sequence (DNA): TGCGCCAGTGCAGGGCCCGAAGGCTACACCTTC. Protein product: CASAGPEGYTF.

The rearrangement uses TRBV5-1 and TRBJ1-1; D is possibly TRBD1 (6 bases). CDR1 is SGHRS, CDR2 YFSETQ, per germline. The CDR3 runs 17 residues. The germline V and J ends were trimmed by 0 bases and 1 base, with 16 bases remaining between them. The CDR3 sequence is CASSLAGFRDKNTEAFF. CDR3 coding DNA: TGCGCCAGCAGCTTGGCCGGTTTTCGGGACAAGAACACTGAAGCTTTCTTT.

The V and J genes are TRBV5-1 and TRBJ2-7, with a possible D match to TRBD2 (5 bases). This CDR3 is built from 14 residues. Germline V gene data show CDR1 as SGHRS and CDR2 as YFSETQ. V lost 0 bases, J lost 6 bases, and 13 bases lay in between. The CDR3 protein is CASSLDSSQAEQYF. The CDR3 region has the DNA TGCGCCAGCAGCTTGGACTCTAGCCAGGCCGAGCAGTACTTC.

This clone was picked up a small number of times. The chain joins TRBV5-1 to TRBJ1-5, with TRBD1 matching 7 bases. CDR3 length: 17 residues. Losses at the gene ends were 4 bases for V and 1 base for J; bases not matched to a gene: 11. Germline assignment: CDR1 SGHRS and CDR2 YFSETQ. CDR3 bases: TGCGCCAGCAGCCTGACCTTCCGGGACAGCAGCAATCAGCCCCAGCATTTT. This codes for CASSLTFRDSSNQPQHF.

The J gene is TRBJ1-3, the V gene TRBV9; D not certain. Trimming removed 0 bases from V and 4 bases from J, with 14 bases in between. Germline lookup yields CDR1 SGDLS and CDR2 YYNGEE. The CDR3 is made up of 16 amino acids. CDR3 protein: CASSVDGGGGGNTIYF. The CDR3 nucleotides are TGTGCCAGCAGCGTAGATGGTGGTGGAGGAGGAAACACCATATATTTT.

V and J are TRBV9 and TRBJ2-6, with a possible D match to TRBD2 (5 bases). Trimming pared 6 bases from V and 1 base from J, leaving 11 bases between. This CDR3 has 15 residues. In germline, CDR1 is SGDLS, CDR2 YYNGEE. The CDR3 reads CASTDRDSGANVLTF. DNA of the CDR3: TGTGCCAGCACCGACCGGGATTCTGGGGCCAACGTCCTGACTTTC.